These 28 T cell receptor beta chains share one sample of origin, sequenced in a study of T cell repertoires in cytomegalovirus infection. Antigens for these TCRs are unknown. One entry per CDR3 protein results from TCRdb running MiXCR on the reads. The table records about 830,000 distinct CDR3 sequences, about 30% of them present only once. The material sequenced was cultured CD8+ T cells from PBMCs, taken from culture after CMV antigen stimulation. The receptor source for this set is a human donor in good health (CMV status not recorded). Some clones in this sample may be carry-over from other donors' samples.

The chain combines TRBV27 with TRBJ2-7, with D possibly TRBD1 on 6 matching bases. Trimming took off 3 bases at V and 1 base at J, with 10 bases between the two ends. Looked up from germline, CDR1 is MNHEY and CDR2 is SMNVEV (reference sequence). The CDR3 has 14 amino acids. CDR3 protein: CASSLSRGSYEQYF. The CDR3 nucleotides are TGTGCCAGCAGTTTGAGCAGGGGATCCTACGAGCAGTACTTC.

This rearrangement joins TRBV29-1 to TRBJ2-1; 10 nucleotides align to TRBD2. Germline CDR1 is SQVTM and CDR2 is ANQGSEA. The V segment lost 4 bases and the J segment 10 bases; nucleotides outside the gene matches: 7. The CDR3 loop spans 13 amino acids. The CDR3: CSVGGTSAIEQFF. The CDR3 nucleotides are TGCAGCGTTGGGGGGACTAGCGCTATCGAGCAGTTCTTC.

The rearrangement links TRBV27 to TRBJ1-5; no firm D call. From germline, CDR1 is MNHEY and CDR2 SMNVEV (reference sequence). This CDR3 contains 13 residues. Trimming removed 6 bases from V and 4 bases from J, with 10 bases in between. The CDR3 bases are TGTGCCAGCAGGCCGGACGGTAATCAGCCCCAGCATTTT. Translation gives CASRPDGNQPQHF.

About this clonotype: The junction shows a germline mismatch at one end, possibly a read error. The V and J genes are TRBV7-6 and TRBJ1-2; D is perhaps TRBD1 (5 bases). The length of the CDR3 is 16 residues. The V gene's germline CDR1 is SGHVS and CDR2 FNYEAQ. The CDR3 sequence is CASSPRAGTGFYDYTF. CDR3 sequence (DNA): TGTGCCAGCAGCCCCAGGGCAGGGACCGGGTTCTATGACTACACCTTC.

This clonotype appeared a single time. The chain is built from TRBV28 and TRBJ1-4; unclear D gene. Germline CDR1 MDHEN, CDR2 SYDVKM. V was cut by 2 bases and J by 8 bases, with 15 bases left in between. The CDR3 is 15 residues long. CDR3 nucleotides: TGTGCCAGCAGTTTAAAGGGAAGCGCGAGGGAAAAACTGTTTTTT. It encodes CASSLKGSAREKLFF.

This clonotype has a handful of counts. DNA for the CDR3: TGTGCCAGCCCCCTGAAGGGGCGCACTGAAGCTTTCTTT. It translates to CASPLKGRTEAFF. The chain is built from TRBV2 and TRBJ1-1; D might be TRBD1 (5 bases). Germline CDR1 reads SNHLY; CDR2 reads FYNNEI. Trimming removed 8 bases from V and 4 bases from J, with 14 bases in between. This CDR3 contains 13 residues.

This clonotype was counted many times. V and J are TRBV7-9 and TRBJ2-7, with D perhaps TRBD1 or TRBD2 (7 bases each). The CDR3 sequence is 12 residues long. Germline CDR1 and CDR2: SEHNR and FQNEAQ (reference sequence). Deletions cut 6 bases from V and 7 bases from J, with 13 bases between. CDR3 bases: TGTGCCAGCAGTCCAGCGGGACAGGAGCAGTACGTC. Amino acids: CASSPAGQEQYV.

At least ten counts were recorded for this clonotype. V is TRBV7-2 and J is TRBJ2-7; 8 bases match TRBD1. The germline V gene encodes CDR1 SGHTA and CDR2 FQGNSA. The CDR3 is made up of 15 amino acids. Unmatched junction bases numbered 9, after V lost 5 bases and J lost 3 bases. The CDR3 reads CASSDEDRVDYEQYF. The CDR3 DNA follows: TGTGCCAGCAGCGACGAGGACAGGGTGGACTACGAGCAGTACTTC.

V and J are TRBV19 and TRBJ1-2; TRBD1 is a possible D gene (5 bases). CDR3 length: 11 amino acids. CDR1 and CDR2 from the germline V gene are LNHDA and SQIVND (reference sequence). Trimming removed 10 bases at V and 8 bases at J, with 14 bases between. CDR3 protein: CAISTARGYTF. CDR3 DNA: TGTGCCATATCGACAGCACGAGGCTACACCTTC. The full variable domain, with the rest looked up from reference TRBV19 and TRBJ1-2, is DGGITQSPKYLFRKEGQNVTLSCEQNLNHDAMYWYRQDPGQGLRLIYYSQIVNDFQKGDIAEGYSVSREKKESFPLTVTSAQKNPTAFYLCAISTARGYTFGSGTRLTVV.

The V and J genes are TRBV9 and TRBJ1-1, with 8 bases that match TRBD1. CDR1 SGDLS and CDR2 YYNGEE come from the germline V gene. CDR3 length: 15 amino acids. Trimming took 4 bases from V and 2 from J; bases not matched to a gene: 7. The CDR3 coding sequence is TGTGCCAGCAGCCCCCGGGACAGGCCAAACACTGAAGCTTTCTTT. It codes for CASSPRDRPNTEAFF.

The V call is TRBV6-5, the J call TRBJ2-7; no clear D gene. Germline CDR1 reads MNHEY; CDR2 reads SVGAGI. V lost 2 bases, J lost 1 base, and 9 bases lay in between. This CDR3 comprises 14 residues. The CDR3 is CASSYRAPSYEQYV. The CDR3 coding sequence is TGTGCCAGCAGTTACAGGGCACCATCCTACGAGCAGTACGTC.

In its sample, this clonotype was seen a few times. V and J are TRBV29-1 and TRBJ1-2, with 7 nucleotides matching TRBD1. CDR3 size: 15 residues. Germline V gene sequence: CDR1 SQVTM, CDR2 ANQGSEA. Germline trimming cut 1 base from V and 4 bases from J; bases unmatched to any gene: 9. CDR3 in amino acids: CSVEVRQGMLYGYTF. The CDR3 DNA follows: TGCAGCGTTGAAGTACGACAGGGCATGCTCTATGGCTACACCTTC.

This clonotype was counted many times. J is TRBJ2-5 and V is TRBV5-1; TRBD1 might be the D (6 bases). The length of the CDR3 is 15 residues. Trimming removed 5 bases from V and 2 bases from J, with 16 bases in between. The V gene's germline CDR1 is SGHRS and CDR2 YFSETQ. This chain's CDR3 is CASRPRTEIQETQYF. The CDR3 region has the DNA TGCGCCAGCAGACCTCGGACAGAAATACAAGAGACCCAGTACTTC.

This chain links TRBV27 with TRBJ1-2; 7 positions agree with TRBD1. The CDR3 sequence is 14 residues long. Germline V gives CDR1 MNHEY, CDR2 SMNVEV (reference sequence). V lost 3 bases and J lost 2; bases outside the gene matches: 3. CDR3 sequence reads: CASSFRDRNYGYTF. In nucleotides, the CDR3 is TGTGCCAGCAGTTTCCGGGACAGAAACTATGGCTACACCTTC.

This clonotype was counted only a few times. This chain links TRBV7-9 with TRBJ2-3; the D call may be TRBD1 or TRBD2 (6 bases each). The germline V gene encodes CDR1 SEHNR and CDR2 FQNEAQ (reference sequence). CDR3 length equals 15 residues. V was pared by 5 bases and J by 4 bases, with 16 bases between. The chain's CDR3 is CASSPQGGYADTQYF. The CDR3 coding sequence is TGTGCCAGCAGCCCCCAAGGGGGGTATGCAGATACGCAGTATTTT.

This chain connects TRBV12-5 to TRBJ1-3, with D unclear. This CDR3 comprises 13 residues. The V gene lost 4 bases and the J gene lost 5 bases, with 9 bases spanning the gap. Germline V gene lookup returns CDR1 LGHNT and CDR2 FRNRAP. In nucleotides, the CDR3 is TGTGCTAGTGGTTCCCAACAGAGAAACACCATATATTTT. Translation gives CASGSQQRNTIYF.

This chain uses TRBV4-3 with TRBJ1-5; possibly TRBD1 for D (6 bases). The V gene's germline CDR1 is LGHNA and CDR2 YSLEER. The CDR3 spans 16 residues. V shed 4 bases and J shed 6 bases, with 19 bases lying between them. The CDR3 loop reads CASSRSLGGSSQPQHF. The CDR3 nucleotides are TGCGCCAGCAGCCGATCCCTAGGGGGGTCGAGTCAGCCCCAGCATTTT.

This clonotype was observed a few times. This chain links TRBV7-6 with TRBJ2-7; a weak D match, TRBD2 (6 bases). Trimming removed 5 bases from V and 5 bases from J, with 10 bases in between. The CDR3 has 12 amino acids. From germline, CDR1 is SGHVS and CDR2 FNYEAQ. In DNA, the CDR3 is TGTGCCAGCAGCCCCAGGAGGGACGAGCAGTACTTC. Translating it yields CASSPRRDEQYF.

V usage is TRBV7-1 and J usage is TRBJ2-5; the D is unclear. TRBV7-1 is an open reading frame, and its role is uncertain. Trimming took off 5 bases at V and 0 bases at J, with 10 bases between the two ends. CDR3 length: 14 residues. CDR3 in amino acids: CASSPSTYQETQYF. DNA of the CDR3: TGTGCCAGCAGCCCCTCGACGTACCAAGAGACCCAGTACTTC.

This clonotype was seen only a few times. The rearrangement joins TRBV2 to TRBJ1-6; D perhaps matches TRBD1 (5 bases). The CDR3 runs 15 residues. The germline gives CDR1 SNHLY, CDR2 FYNNEI. Trimming cost V 3 bases and J 7 bases, with 13 bases left between them. CDR3 coding DNA: TGTGCCAGCAGTGAGGTGACAGTCGGAAATTCACCCCTCCACTTT. It encodes CASSEVTVGNSPLHF.

V is TRBV7-2 and J is TRBJ2-5, with 15 bases identical to TRBD2. The CDR3 totals 18 residues. Germline CDR1 and CDR2: SGHTA and FQGNSA. V was pared by 5 bases and J by 0 bases, with 7 bases of the junction left unmatched. DNA of the CDR3: TGTGCCAGCAGCGAATGGACTAGCGGGGGGGCGGACCAAGAGACCCAGTACTTC. Its translation is CASSEWTSGGADQETQYF.

This chain connects TRBV9 to TRBJ2-1; TRBD1 matches at 10 bases. The junction had 13 bases not matched to a gene; V was cut back by 4 bases and J by 6 bases. The CDR3 length is 17 residues. Germline-derived CDR1 and CDR2 are SGDLS and YYNGEE. DNA of the CDR3: TGTGCCAGCAGCATCAGGACCCGGACAGGGGGTTCCAATGAGCAGTTCTTC. The encoded protein is CASSIRTRTGGSNEQFF.

To note about this clonotype: A much larger clone lies a single base off, so this may be a read error. The V call is TRBV28, the J call TRBJ1-5; the D is unclear. The CDR3 totals 14 residues. Germline CDR1 is MDHEN and CDR2 is SYDVKM. The CDR3 sequence: CASTHPQNNQSQHF. CDR3 sequence (DNA): TGTGCCAGCACACACCCCCAAAACAATCAGTCCCAGCATTTT.

In its sample, this clonotype was seen many times. V and J are TRBV7-6 and TRBJ2-2; no clear D gene. The V gene lost 4 bases and the J gene lost 1 base, with 16 bases spanning the gap. Looked up from germline, CDR1 is SGHVS and CDR2 is FNYEAQ. The CDR3 consists of 17 residues. CDR3 protein: CASSSVPVGVNTGELFF. DNA for the CDR3: TGTGCCAGCAGCTCCGTTCCAGTTGGGGTGAACACCGGGGAGCTGTTTTTT.

This clonotype has only a few counts. The chain links TRBV9 to TRBJ2-3; D tentatively fits TRBD1 or TRBD2 (6 bases each). The V and J ends lost 1 base and 2 bases respectively, with 17 bases between them. Germline V gene data show CDR1 as SGDLS and CDR2 as YYNGEE. This CDR3 spans 17 amino acids. CDR3 DNA: TGTGCCAGCAGCGTATGGGGGGCAGAGGTTGACACAGATACGCAGTATTTT. Translation gives CASSVWGAEVDTDTQYF.

This clonotype has more than one count but fewer than ten. J is TRBJ2-5 and V is TRBV4-3, with 12 positions matching TRBD2. CDR3 length: 16 amino acids. Unmatched junction bases numbered 4, after V lost 4 bases and J lost 1 base. Germline V gene lookup returns CDR1 LGHNA and CDR2 YSLEER. The CDR3: CASSPWTSGVQETQYF. CDR3 DNA sequence: TGCGCCAGCAGCCCGTGGACTAGCGGGGTCCAAGAGACCCAGTACTTC.

The chain employs TRBV11-2 and TRBJ1-4; D remains unclear. The CDR3 contains 16 residues. Germline CDR1 reads SGHAT; CDR2 reads FQNNGV. Trimming took off 3 bases at V and 6 bases at J, with 17 bases between the two ends. The CDR3 nucleotides read TGTGCCAGCAGCTTCCCGCGGGTGGACCCAGATGAAAAACTGTTTTTT. It encodes CASSFPRVDPDEKLFF.

Only a few counts were recorded for this clonotype. V usage is TRBV2 and J usage is TRBJ2-1; D remains ambiguous. CDR3 length: 13 amino acids. V lost 6 bases and J 4 bases, leaving 10 bases between the germline ends. Germline V lookup: CDR1 SNHLY, CDR2 FYNNEI. The CDR3 region is CASRDGPYNEQFF. CDR3 nucleotides: TGTGCCAGCAGAGATGGCCCTTACAATGAGCAGTTCTTC. Full variable domain (missing parts from reference TRBV2 and TRBJ2-1): EPEVTQTPSHQVTQMGQEVILRCVPISNHLYFYWYRQILGQKVEFLVSFYNNEISEKSEIFDDQFSVERPDGSNFTLKIRSTKLEDSAMYFCASRDGPYNEQFFGPGTRLTVL.